These 18 T cell receptor beta chains came from one sample sequenced in a study of cytomegalovirus exposure and HLA in healthy donors. Vbeta (60) and Jbeta (13) primers were used in the PCR. TCRdb's table, derived via immunoSEQ multiplex PCR, lists solely in-frame clones and lacks some. This sample carries more than 95,000 clones, with roughly 2.7% going to the ten biggest clones. Sequences were obtained from PBMCs. These receptors were collected from a young man in good health and CMV-seronegative.

The genes are TRBV7-9 and TRBJ2-4, with 8 positions matching TRBD1. V was clipped by 8 bases and J by 6 bases; unmatched bases: 12. Germline V gene sequence: CDR1 SEHNR, CDR2 FQNEAQ (reference sequence). The CDR3 has 15 residues. The DNA for the CDR3 is TGTGCCAGCGGGCGAGTCTTTGGACAGGGAAACATTCAGTACTTC. Translation: CASGRVFGQGNIQYF.

This chain uses TRBV5-4 with TRBJ2-2; TRBD1 might be the D (7 bases). This CDR3 region has 16 residues. The V gene's germline CDR1 is SGHNT and CDR2 YYREEE (reference sequence). Trimming stripped 0 bases from V and 1 base from J, with 10 bases between. CDR3 sequence: CASSLGRGQNTGELFF. CDR3 in DNA: TGTGCCAGCAGCTTGGGGAGGGGGCAGAACACCGGGGAGCTGTTTTTT.

The chain carries TRBV5-6 and TRBJ2-5, with TRBD2 identical over 14 bases. Germline V gene sequence: CDR1 SGHDT, CDR2 YYEEEE. The CDR3 contains 16 residues. Losses at the gene ends were 3 bases for V and 5 bases for J; bases not matched to a gene: 6. CDR3 in DNA: TGTGCCAGCAGCTCGTCGGGACTAGCGGGAGTTGAGACCCAGTACTTC. This encodes CASSSSGLAGVETQYF.

This chain joins TRBV7-9 and TRBJ2-5; 9 bases are a match to TRBD1. The J call may be wrong; the DNA end is better matched by TRBJ2-7. The CDR3 has 14 amino acids. The germline V gene encodes CDR1 SEHNR and CDR2 FQNEAQ (reference sequence). The CDR3 sequence: CASSYRDRDHEQYF. The CDR3 bases are TGTGCCAGCAGCTACCGGGACAGGGACCACGAGCAGTACTTC.

The chain couples TRBV13 to TRBJ2-7, with TRBD2 matching over 10 bases. Germline loops: CDR1 PRHDT, CDR2 FYEKMQ (reference sequence). The CDR3 runs to 14 residues. The V segment lost 3 bases and the J segment 3 bases; nucleotides outside the gene matches: 2. Here the CDR3 DNA reads TGTGCCAGCAGCTTTGGACTAGCGGACTACGAGCAGTACTTC. As protein: CASSFGLADYEQYF.

This sequence joins TRBV7-2 and TRBJ2-3; D might be TRBD2 (6 bases). V lost 5 bases and J 4 bases, leaving 19 bases between the germline ends. Germline assignment: CDR1 SGHTA and CDR2 FQGNSA. There are 16 residues in the CDR3. CDR3 residues: CASSAVGGGNPDTQYF. As DNA, the CDR3 is TGTGCCAGCAGCGCTGTTGGTGGCGGGAACCCAGATACGCAGTATTTT.

The chain combines TRBV30 with TRBJ1-1, with D tentatively TRBD1 (5 bases). In germline, CDR1 is GTSNPN, CDR2 SVGIG (reference sequence). The CDR3 covers 14 residues. V lost 2 bases, J lost 4 bases, and 14 bases lay in between. CDR3 amino acids: CAWSTQERGTEAFF. The CDR3, as DNA: TGTGCCTGGAGTACACAGGAAAGGGGCACTGAAGCTTTCTTT.

This sequence joins TRBV5-4 and TRBJ2-7, with 7 bases aligning to TRBD2. The germline V gene encodes CDR1 SGHNT and CDR2 YYREEE (reference sequence). This CDR3 comprises 13 residues. Losses at the gene ends were 3 bases for V and 2 bases for J; bases not matched to a gene: 2. CDR3 amino acids: CASSWGGTYEQYF. The DNA of the CDR3 is TGTGCCAGCAGCTGGGGGGGTACCTACGAGCAGTACTTC.

This chain links TRBV25-1 with TRBJ2-6, with 8 bases identical to TRBD1. J lost 3 bases, V lost 4 bases, and 2 bases had no gene match. The CDR3 sequence is 15 residues long. Germline V gene data show CDR1 as MGHDK and CDR2 as SYGVNS. As DNA, the CDR3 is TGTGCCAGCAGTGCGACAGGGGTTGGGGCCAACGTCCTGACTTTC. It specifies CASSATGVGANVLTF.

The CDR3 DNA reads as TGTGCCAGCCGGACCGGGACAGGGTATGGCTACACCTTC. Encoded protein: CASRTGTGYGYTF. The chain has TRBV19 and TRBJ1-2; the match to TRBD1 covers 9 bases. The CDR3 runs to 13 residues. Germline loops: CDR1 LNHDA, CDR2 SQIVND (reference sequence). V trimming: 9 bases; J trimming: 5 bases; junction bases outside the gene matches: 7.

The J gene is TRBJ2-2, the V gene TRBV19; 11 nucleotides align to TRBD1. The CDR3 sequence is 16 residues long. The trim removed 8 bases at V and 4 bases at J, leaving 9 bases unmatched. Germline CDR1 is LNHDA and CDR2 is SQIVND (reference sequence). CDR3 sequence (DNA): TGTGCCAGTGCAGGCCGGGACAGGGGGATCACCGGGGAGCTGTTTTTT. Translation: CASAGRDRGITGELFF.

This sequence joins TRBV6-1 and TRBJ2-7; TRBD2 aligns across 9 bases. The CDR3 sequence is 15 residues long. V lost 4 bases and J lost 6; bases outside the gene matches: 10. From germline, CDR1 is MNHNS and CDR2 SASEGT. Here the CDR3 DNA reads TGTGCCAGCAGTGTAACGCCGGGACTAGCTTCCGAGCAGTACTTC. Translated: CASSVTPGLASEQYF.

The chain combines TRBV28 with TRBJ1-2; D perhaps matches TRBD1 (6 bases). Germline V lookup: CDR1 MDHEN, CDR2 SYDVKM. Trimming pared 3 bases from V and 5 bases from J, leaving 13 bases between. The CDR3 has 14 amino acids. The CDR3 DNA is TGTGCCAGCAGTTTTGGAATGGGGGCTTATGGCTACACCTTC. Translated: CASSFGMGAYGYTF.

The CDR3 region is CASSPSSGVETQYF. The CDR3 DNA reads as TGTGCCAGTAGTCCCTCCTCAGGGGTGGAGACCCAGTACTTC. This chain uses TRBV19 with TRBJ2-5, with D tentatively TRBD1 (6 bases). The CDR3 has 14 residues. From germline, CDR1 is LNHDA and CDR2 SQIVND (reference sequence). Trimming took 5 bases from V and 5 from J, leaving 15 bases between them.

The V call is TRBV19, the J call TRBJ1-1, with 7 bases lining up with TRBD1. V dropped 11 bases and J dropped 8; count of bases not matched to a gene: 11. CDR1 LNHDA and CDR2 SQIVND come from the germline V gene (reference sequence). The CDR3 sequence is 12 residues long. This CDR3 is CASRDRASEAFF. The CDR3 region has the DNA TGTGCCTCAAGAGACAGGGCTTCCGAAGCTTTCTTT. Together with reference TRBV19 and TRBJ1-1, the CDR3 gives the full variable domain: DGGITQSPKYLFRKEGQNVTLSCEQNLNHDAMYWYRQDPGQGLRLIYYSQIVNDFQKGDIAEGYSVSREKKESFPLTVTSAQKNPTAFYLCASRDRASEAFFGQGTRLTVV.

This chain uses TRBV28 with TRBJ2-7; D perhaps matches TRBD2 (6 bases). The V gene lost 1 base and the J gene lost 7 bases, with 11 bases spanning the gap. Germline V gene sequence: CDR1 MDHEN, CDR2 SYDVKM. The CDR3 is made up of 13 amino acids. CDR3 bases: TGTGCCAGCAGTTTATACGGGAGCTATGAGCAGTACTTC. The encoded protein is CASSLYGSYEQYF.

A word on this clone: An end of the junction does not agree with germline; a read error may underlie this. Other DNA sequences in the same sample also yield this CDR3. V usage is TRBV6-5 and J usage is TRBJ1-1; D may be TRBD1 (6 bases). Germline CDR1 reads MNHEY; CDR2 reads SVGAGI. The CDR3 has 12 residues. CDR3 sequence: CASRGDTREAFF. DNA for the CDR3: TGTGCCAGCAGGGGGGACACGCGTGAAGCCTTCTTT.

The rearrangement joins TRBV5-6 to TRBJ1-1; 10 nucleotides align to TRBD1. This CDR3 region has 15 residues. CDR1 is SGHDT and CDR2 is YYEEEE in the germline V gene. The V and J ends lost 4 bases and 5 bases, in that order; junction bases with no gene match: 8. The CDR3 nucleotides are TGTGCCAGCAGCCTGACAGGGGGCGCAACAACTGAAGCTTTCTTT. As protein: CASSLTGGATTEAFF.